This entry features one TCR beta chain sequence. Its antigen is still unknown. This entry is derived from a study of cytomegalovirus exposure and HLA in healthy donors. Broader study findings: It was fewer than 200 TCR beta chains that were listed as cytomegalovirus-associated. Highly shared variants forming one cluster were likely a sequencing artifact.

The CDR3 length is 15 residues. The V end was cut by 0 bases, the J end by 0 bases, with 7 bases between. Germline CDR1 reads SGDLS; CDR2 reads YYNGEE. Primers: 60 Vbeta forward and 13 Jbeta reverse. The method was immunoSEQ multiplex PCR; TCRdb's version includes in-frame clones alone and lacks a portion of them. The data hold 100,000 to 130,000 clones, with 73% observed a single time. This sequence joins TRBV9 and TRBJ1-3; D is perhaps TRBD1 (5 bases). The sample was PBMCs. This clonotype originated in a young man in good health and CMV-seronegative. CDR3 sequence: CASSVGTSSGNTIYF. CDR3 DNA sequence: TGTGCCAGCAGCGTAGGGACAAGCTCTGGAAACACCATATATTTT.